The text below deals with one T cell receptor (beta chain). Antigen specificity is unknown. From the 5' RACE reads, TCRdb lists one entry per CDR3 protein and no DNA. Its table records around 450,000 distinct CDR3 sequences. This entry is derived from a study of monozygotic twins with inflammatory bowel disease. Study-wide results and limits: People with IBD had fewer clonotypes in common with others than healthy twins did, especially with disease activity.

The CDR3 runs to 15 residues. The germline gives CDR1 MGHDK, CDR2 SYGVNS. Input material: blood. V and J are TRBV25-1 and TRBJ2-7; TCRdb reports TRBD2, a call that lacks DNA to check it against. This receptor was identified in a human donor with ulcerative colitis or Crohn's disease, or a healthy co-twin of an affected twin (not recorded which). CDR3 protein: CASSGGHSPGDEQYF.